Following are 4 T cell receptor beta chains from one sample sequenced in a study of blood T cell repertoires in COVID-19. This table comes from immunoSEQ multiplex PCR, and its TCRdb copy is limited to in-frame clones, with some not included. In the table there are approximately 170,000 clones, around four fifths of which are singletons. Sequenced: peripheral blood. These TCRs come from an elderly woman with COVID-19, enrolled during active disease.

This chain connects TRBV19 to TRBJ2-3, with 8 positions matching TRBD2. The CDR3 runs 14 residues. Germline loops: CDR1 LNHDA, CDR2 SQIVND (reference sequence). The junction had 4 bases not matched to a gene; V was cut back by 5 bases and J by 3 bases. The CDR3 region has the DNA TGTGCCAGTAGTCTTCGGGGGGGGACAGATACGCAGTATTTT. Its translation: CASSLRGGTDTQYF.

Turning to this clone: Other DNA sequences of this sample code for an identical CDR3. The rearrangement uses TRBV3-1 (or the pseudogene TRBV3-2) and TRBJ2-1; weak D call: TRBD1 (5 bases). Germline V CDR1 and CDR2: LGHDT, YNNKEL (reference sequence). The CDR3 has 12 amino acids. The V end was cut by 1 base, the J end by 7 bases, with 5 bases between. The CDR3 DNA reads TGTGCCAGCAGCCAAGCAGGGAATGAGCAGTTCTTC. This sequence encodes CASSQAGNEQFF.

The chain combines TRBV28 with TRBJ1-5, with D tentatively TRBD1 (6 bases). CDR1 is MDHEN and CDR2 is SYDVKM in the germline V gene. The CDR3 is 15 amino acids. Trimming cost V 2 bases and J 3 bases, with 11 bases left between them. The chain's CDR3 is CASSLGGRDNQPQHF. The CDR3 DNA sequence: TGTGCCAGCAGTTTAGGGGGCAGGGACAATCAGCCCCAGCATTTT.

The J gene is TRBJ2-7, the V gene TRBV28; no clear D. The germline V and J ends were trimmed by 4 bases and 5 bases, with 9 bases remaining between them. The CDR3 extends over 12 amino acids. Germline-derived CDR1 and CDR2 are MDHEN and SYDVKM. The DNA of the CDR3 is TGTGCCAGCAGTTCCCGATCGGACGAGCAGTACTTC. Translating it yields CASSSRSDEQYF. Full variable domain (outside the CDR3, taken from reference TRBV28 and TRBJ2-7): DVKVTQSSRYLVKRTGEKVFLECVQDMDHENMFWYRQDPGLGLRLIYFSYDVKMKEKGDIPEGYSVSREKKERFSLILESASTNQTSMYLCASSSRSDEQYFGPGTRLTVT.